This TCR beta chain was recorded in a study of blood T cell repertoires in COVID-19. Study-level background: Nucleic acid was either cDNA or gDNA, and it came from T cells, B-cell-depleted T cells, or PBMCs.

In the source study's methods: Amplified reference gene primers provided the basis for estimating nucleated cell counts. TCRdb keeps only in-frame clones here, not all; method: immunoSEQ multiplex PCR. The DNA was the basis for D and trimming; V, J and clone size are from that table. The sample yields roughly 200,000 clones, roughly 80% seen once. While infection was still active, Seattle patients were enrolled and then followed longitudinally. This CDR3 is built from 15 residues. Looked up from germline, CDR1 is MNHEY and CDR2 is SMNVEV (reference sequence). The V and J ends lost 6 bases and 4 bases, in that order; junction bases with no gene match: 9.

The source is a woman of 80 years or more with COVID-19, enrolled during active disease. The genes are TRBV27 and TRBJ2-1, with TRBD1 identical over 7 bases. The sequenced material came from peripheral blood. The CDR3 DNA is TGTGCCAGCAGCTACGACAGGGAGAATTACAATGAGCAGTTCTTC. Translating it yields CASSYDRENYNEQFF.